The source of this T cell receptor beta chain is a study of graft-versus-host responses after intestinal transplantation. TCRdb keeps only in-frame clones here, not all; method: immunoSEQ multiplex PCR. The sample lists 5,500 to 8,000 clones, approximately 24% occurring once. This CDR3 comprises 15 residues. V was pared by 7 bases and J by 3 bases, with 20 bases between. From germline, CDR1 is SQVTM and CDR2 ANQGSEA. Sequenced material: alloreactive CD4+ T cells from a mixed lymphocyte reaction culture, taken before intestinal transplant. Subset meaning: CFSE-low proliferating T cells sorted from approximately 6-day pre-transplant mixed lymphocyte reaction (GvH or HvG direction). V usage is TRBV29-1 and J usage is TRBJ2-3, with D perhaps TRBD1 (6 bases). This sequence originates from a human patient who received an intestinal transplant. The CDR3 region is CSAPPGRGGTDTQYF. CDR3 bases: TGCAGCGCCCCACCCGGCAGGGGTGGGACAGATACGCAGTATTTT.